This TCR beta chain derives from a study of regulatory T cells in long-lasting Graves disease. The CDR3 length is 14 residues. The ends were cut back, 4 bases at V and 2 bases at J, with 11 bases in the middle. Germline CDR1 and CDR2: SEHNR and FQNEAQ (reference sequence). Study-wide results and caveats: There was favoring of TRBV28, TRBJ1-2 and TRBJ2-5 in persistent disease. The sample size was small, and this may have reduced accuracy.

This clonotype was detected many times. Its target is unknown. Arm-PCR of CDR3 regions and iRepertoire HTBI primers were the basis on which TCR beta libraries were built. One entry per CDR3 protein results from TCRdb running MiXCR on the multiplex PCR reads. Of about 340,000 distinct CDR3 sequences detected, around a fifth appear once; the ten largest clones hold around 30%. Time point noted: persistent/refractory GD, antithyroid drugs over 5 years with positive TRAb. PBMC RNA was the source of the TCR library. Graves' disease diagnoses used American Thyroid Association guidelines. The starting material was peripheral blood mononuclear cells (PBMCs), obtained when the disease was refractory, from a patient treated with antithyroid drugs. V and J are TRBV7-9 and TRBJ2-5; possible D gene TRBD2, 5 bases. The sequence was obtained from a female donor with Graves disease. CDR3 loop: CASSSQAAQETQYF. The CDR3 DNA follows: TGTGCCAGCAGCTCTCAAGCGGCGCAAGAGACCCAGTACTTC.